These 31 T cell receptor beta chains were sequenced from one sample in a study of blood T cell repertoires in COVID-19. Method: immunoSEQ multiplex PCR; TCRdb's copy keeps in-frame clones and lacks some. The sample carries 310,000 or so clones, about nine tenths recorded once. Sequenced input: PBMCs or T cells enriched from blood (not recorded which). The receptors stem from a woman between 35 and 50 years old who had recovered from COVID-19.

The rearrangement links TRBV5-4 to TRBJ2-7; 8 bases match TRBD2. Germline trimming cut 0 bases from V and 6 bases from J; bases unmatched to any gene: 20. CDR1 and CDR2 (germline): SGHNT, YYREEE (reference sequence). This CDR3 region has 19 residues. CDR3 coding DNA: TGTGCCAGCAGCTTGGCCTGGGGTCCCCGTAACGGGGGGGGAGGCGAGCAGTACTTC. This encodes CASSLAWGPRNGGGGEQYF.

This chain links TRBV9 with TRBJ1-5, with 7 bases lining up with TRBD1. V lost 3 bases and J lost 1; bases outside the gene matches: 1. Germline V gene data show CDR1 as SGDLS and CDR2 as YYNGEE. The CDR3 is 14 residues long. The CDR3 spells CASSGGGSNQPQHF. DNA of the CDR3: TGTGCCAGCAGCGGAGGGGGCAGCAATCAGCCCCAGCATTTT. Full variable domain (missing parts from reference TRBV9 and TRBJ1-5): DSGVTQTPKHLITATGQRVTLRCSPRSGDLSVYWYQQSLDQGLQFLIQYYNGEERAKGNILERFSAQQFPDLHSELNLSSLELGDSALYFCASSGGGSNQPQHFGDGTRLSIL.

The gene calls are TRBV9 and TRBJ1-6; tentatively, D is TRBD1 (5 bases). Germline assignment: CDR1 SGDLS and CDR2 YYNGEE. The V end was cut by 2 bases, the J end by 6 bases, with 9 bases between. The CDR3 loop spans 14 amino acids. The chain's CDR3 is CASSVDTLNSPLHF. In DNA form, the CDR3 reads TGTGCCAGCAGCGTGGACACGCTTAATTCACCCCTCCACTTT.

The genes are TRBV2 and TRBJ2-7; D might be TRBD1 (5 bases). Trimming removed 9 bases at V and 0 bases at J, with 21 bases between. CDR1 SNHLY and CDR2 FYNNEI come from the germline V gene. The CDR3 spans 16 residues. The CDR3 DNA is TGTGCCAGGGTAAGGGAACGGCAGGGCGGCTCCTACGAGCAGTACTTC. Translating it yields CARVRERQGGSYEQYF.

The rearrangement uses TRBV7-8 and TRBJ2-3; D unresolved. The V end was cut by 5 bases, the J end by 6 bases, with 9 bases between. The V gene's germline CDR1 is SGHVS and CDR2 FQNEAQ. The CDR3 runs 12 residues. The CDR3 DNA reads as TGTGCCAGCAGCCCAGACTTCGATACGCAGTATTTT. Translated: CASSPDFDTQYF.

There are a few counts of this clone. The chain joins TRBV20-1 to TRBJ2-5; D is ambiguous. The CDR3 is 11 residues long. Germline V gene sequence: CDR1 DFQATT, CDR2 SNEGSKA (reference sequence). Trimming pared 6 bases from V and 2 bases from J, leaving 7 bases between. This chain's CDR3 is CSAQAQETQYF. Here the CDR3 DNA reads TGCAGTGCCCAAGCACAAGAGACCCAGTACTTC.

The rearrangement uses TRBV7-9 and TRBJ2-1; D perhaps matches TRBD1 (5 bases). The V and J ends lost 5 bases and 7 bases respectively, with 15 bases between them. The CDR3 runs to 14 residues. The germline V gene has CDR1 SEHNR and CDR2 FQNEAQ (reference sequence). This CDR3 is CASSESGAKNEQFF. The CDR3 region has the DNA TGTGCCAGCAGCGAAAGTGGGGCCAAGAATGAGCAGTTCTTC.

The chain combines TRBV4-1 with TRBJ1-4; 9 positions agree with TRBD1. The germline V gene has CDR1 MGHRA and CDR2 YSYEKL. Trimming took 2 bases from V and 8 from J; bases not matched to a gene: 6. This CDR3 region has 15 residues. The CDR3 nucleotides are TGCGCCAGCAGCCAATTTGGGACAGGGCCCGAAAAACTGTTTTTT. This encodes CASSQFGTGPEKLFF.

The chain uses TRBV30 and TRBJ2-7, with 8 bases identical to TRBD2. V lost 5 bases and J lost 3; bases outside the gene matches: 9. This CDR3 contains 14 residues. Germline CDR1 and CDR2: GTSNPN and SVGIG (reference sequence). The CDR3, as DNA: TGTGCCTGGTCATTTAGCGCGGGGGGCTACGAGCAGTACTTC. Translation gives CAWSFSAGGYEQYF.

This sequence joins TRBV3-1 (or the pseudogene TRBV3-2) and TRBJ1-1; D call uncertain. Germline V gives CDR1 LGHDT, CDR2 YNNKEL (reference sequence). The CDR3 is 14 amino acids. Trimming took 1 base from V and 1 from J, leaving 7 bases between them. The CDR3, as DNA: TGTGCCAGCAGCCAAGGGGAGGGGAACACTGAAGCTTTCTTT. Translating it yields CASSQGEGNTEAFF.

The chain couples TRBV30 to TRBJ2-7; TRBD2 aligns across 11 bases. Germline-derived CDR1 and CDR2 are GTSNPN and SVGIG (reference sequence). The J segment lost 5 bases and the V segment lost 0 bases, leaving 3 bases of the junction unmatched. This CDR3 is built from 14 residues. CDR3 in DNA: TGTGCCTGGAGTGTACTAGCGGGGGATGACGAGCAGTACTTC. Translated, it gives CAWSVLAGDDEQYF.

The chain couples TRBV18 to TRBJ2-1, with 9 bases identical to TRBD1. This CDR3 contains 16 residues. Germline V CDR1 and CDR2: KGHSH, LQKENI. Losses at the gene ends were 5 bases for V and 6 bases for J; bases not matched to a gene: 11. Here the CDR3 reads CASSSTGTGQVNEQFF. The CDR3 coding sequence is TGTGCCAGCTCATCAACCGGGACAGGGCAGGTCAATGAGCAGTTCTTC.

V gene TRBV6-5 combines with J gene TRBJ2-7, with a possible D match to TRBD2 (6 bases). Germline V gene sequence: CDR1 MNHEY, CDR2 SVGAGI. Between the trimmed V and J ends, which lost 6 bases and 7 bases, there was a span of 19 bases. The CDR3 runs 14 residues. This CDR3 reads CASRASTGREEQYF. CDR3 DNA: TGTGCCAGCAGAGCTTCGACTGGACGGGAGGAGCAGTACTTC.

The genes are TRBV24-1 and TRBJ2-2; 14 nucleotides agree with TRBD2. With V trimmed by 4 bases and J by 3 bases, 9 bases remained unmatched. CDR1 and CDR2 from the germline V gene are KGHDR and SFDVKD. This CDR3 region has 19 residues. The CDR3 sequence is CATSDPGLAGETDTGELFF. For the CDR3, the DNA is TGTGCCACCAGTGACCCGGGACTAGCGGGAGAAACGGACACCGGGGAGCTGTTTTTT.

The chain links TRBV11-3 to TRBJ2-3; 9 bases match TRBD2. This CDR3 contains 16 residues. Germline V gives CDR1 SGHNT, CDR2 YENEEA. The trim removed 1 base at V and 2 bases at J, leaving 4 bases unmatched. CDR3 in amino acids: CASSLVTSGDTDTQYF. The CDR3 coding sequence is TGTGCCAGCAGCTTAGTGACTAGCGGAGACACAGATACGCAGTATTTT.

This clone appeared a few times. The same CDR3 also results from other DNA sequences found in this sample. The chain uses TRBV5-1 and TRBJ2-1, with D possibly being TRBD1 (6 bases). The CDR3 totals 16 residues. Germline CDR1 and CDR2: SGHRS and YFSETQ. Trimming shortened V by 0 bases and J by 0 bases, and 10 bases separated the two germline ends. The CDR3 here is CASSLDGQSSYNEQFF. The DNA for the CDR3 is TGCGCCAGCAGCTTGGACGGACAGAGCTCCTACAATGAGCAGTTCTTC.

J is TRBJ2-1 and V is TRBV5-1; TRBD1 matches at 9 bases. V was pared by 0 bases and J by 4 bases, with 5 bases of the junction left unmatched. Germline CDR1 is SGHRS and CDR2 is YFSETQ. This CDR3 is 16 amino acids long. The CDR3 loop is CASSLAGQGLYNEQFF. The CDR3, as DNA: TGCGCCAGCAGCTTGGCCGGACAGGGGTTATACAATGAGCAGTTCTTC. Supplemented by reference TRBV5-1 and TRBJ2-1, the full variable domain reads KAGVTQTPRYLIKTRGQQVTLSCSPISGHRSVSWYQQTPGQGLQFLFEYFSETQRNKGNFPGRFSGRQFSNSRSEMNVSTLELGDSALYLCASSLAGQGLYNEQFFGPGTRLTVL.

The gene calls are TRBV7-2 and TRBJ1-2; D unresolved. This CDR3 spans 14 amino acids. V lost 0 bases and J 5 bases, leaving 10 bases between the germline ends. Per the germline V gene, CDR1 is SGHTA and CDR2 is FQGNSA. In DNA form, the CDR3 reads TGTGCCAGCAGCTTAGCTCCACGGTTATATGGCTACACCTTC. This gives the protein CASSLAPRLYGYTF.

The gene calls are TRBV9 and TRBJ2-1; perhaps TRBD1 as D (7 bases). The CDR3 sequence is 15 residues long. Per the germline V gene, CDR1 is SGDLS and CDR2 is YYNGEE. Trimming shortened V by 3 bases and J by 1 base, and 11 bases separated the two germline ends. The CDR3 DNA reads TGTGCCAGCAGCGCCCAGGGGGGATCCTACAATGAGCAGTTCTTC. It yields the protein CASSAQGGSYNEQFF. The entire variable domain, with the rest obtained from reference TRBV9 and TRBJ2-1, is as follows: DSGVTQTPKHLITATGQRVTLRCSPRSGDLSVYWYQQSLDQGLQFLIQYYNGEERAKGNILERFSAQQFPDLHSELNLSSLELGDSALYFCASSAQGGSYNEQFFGPGTRLTVL.

This chain connects TRBV21-1 to TRBJ2-1; whether TRBD2, the table's D call, matches the DNA was not checked. TRBV21-1 is classified as a pseudogene. The CDR3 covers 17 residues. The CDR3 here is CASSKSPSGESYNEQFF. The CDR3 bases are TGTGCCAGCAGCAAATCCCCTAGCGGGGAAAGTTACAATGAGCAGTTCTTC.

The chain joins TRBV7-8 to TRBJ2-1, with 9 bases identical to TRBD2. Losses at the gene ends were 1 base for V and 3 bases for J; bases not matched to a gene: 4. The germline gives CDR1 SGHVS, CDR2 FQNEAQ. The CDR3 sequence is 16 residues long. The CDR3 region has the DNA TGTGCCAGCAGCTTAGTAGTAGCGGGAGTCTACAATGAGCAGTTCTTC. It specifies CASSLVVAGVYNEQFF.

V and J are TRBV7-9 and TRBJ1-5, with TRBD1 identical over 7 bases. CDR1 SEHNR and CDR2 FQNEAQ come from the germline V gene (reference sequence). The CDR3 totals 14 residues. V shed 1 base, J shed 5 bases, and the junction held 2 bases outside the gene matches. The CDR3 reads CASSLGTGYQPQHF. The CDR3 region has the DNA TGTGCCAGCAGCTTAGGGACAGGCTATCAGCCCCAGCATTTT.

This chain uses TRBV7-9 with TRBJ1-1; perhaps TRBD1 as D (6 bases). CDR1 and CDR2 (germline): SEHNR, FQNEAQ (reference sequence). The ends were cut back, 5 bases at V and 6 bases at J, with 19 bases in the middle. The CDR3 has 15 residues. The CDR3 region is CASSPGEGGKAEAFF. For the CDR3, the DNA is TGTGCCAGCAGCCCAGGGGAGGGCGGAAAGGCTGAAGCTTTCTTT.

The chain links TRBV6-2 or TRBV6-3 to TRBJ2-6, with D possibly being TRBD1 (5 bases). Germline assignment: CDR1 MNHEY and CDR2 SVGEGT. The V and J ends lost 4 bases and 0 bases respectively, with 16 bases between them. CDR3 length: 18 residues. The CDR3, as DNA: TGTGCCAGCAGTTCCCTGGCCAGGGCCTTCTCTGGGGCCAACGTCCTGACTTTC. Amino acids: CASSSLARAFSGANVLTF.

The V and J genes are TRBV30 and TRBJ2-2; tentative D call: TRBD1 (6 bases). Trimming took 0 bases from V and 6 from J, leaving 14 bases between them. Germline CDR1 GTSNPN, CDR2 SVGIG (reference sequence). CDR3 length: 15 residues. CDR3 coding DNA: TGTGCCTGGAGTGTAGAATTAGGGGGAGCCGGGGAGCTGTTTTTT. As protein: CAWSVELGGAGELFF.

The genes are TRBV28 and TRBJ2-1; TRBD2 aligns across 9 bases. The CDR3 length is 19 residues. Germline V CDR1 and CDR2: MDHEN, SYDVKM. Trimming at V came to 5 bases and at J to 0 bases, leaving 14 bases not matched to a gene. The CDR3 DNA reads TGTGCCAGCAGTAGTCCAGCGGGGGGCGACAGAAACTCCTACAATGAGCAGTTCTTC. This codes for CASSSPAGGDRNSYNEQFF.

The V and J genes are TRBV28 and TRBJ2-1, with TRBD1 as a possible D gene (6 bases). Trimming shortened V by 3 bases and J by 4 bases, and 16 bases separated the two germline ends. Germline V gene lookup returns CDR1 MDHEN and CDR2 SYDVKM. This CDR3 has 16 amino acids. CDR3 coding DNA: TGTGCCAGCAGTTTTTTGGACAGTCGGCTATACAATGAGCAGTTCTTC. Amino acids: CASSFLDSRLYNEQFF.

This clone turned up a few times. The chain carries TRBV6-1 and TRBJ2-5, with a tentative D call TRBD2 (6 bases). Per the germline V gene, CDR1 is MNHNS and CDR2 is SASEGT. The V gene lost 5 bases and the J gene lost 5 bases, with 12 bases spanning the gap. CDR3 length: 13 residues. CDR3 bases: TGTGCCAGCAGTTCTCGACTAGTCGAGACCCAGTACTTC. This gives the protein CASSSRLVETQYF.

CDR3 DNA sequence: TGTGCCAGCAGCCCTGCATTCCCGAGCTCTGGAAACACCATATATTTT. This encodes CASSPAFPSSGNTIYF. This chain joins TRBV27 and TRBJ1-3; no clear D gene. This CDR3 has 16 amino acids. CDR1 and CDR2 (germline): MNHEY, SMNVEV (reference sequence). V was cut by 6 bases and J by 0 bases, with 15 bases left in between.

The chain has TRBV7-9 and TRBJ2-5, with a possible D match to TRBD1 (6 bases). Germline loops: CDR1 SEHNR, CDR2 FQNEAQ (reference sequence). V was clipped by 5 bases and J by 2 bases, with 12 bases between them. The CDR3 consists of 14 residues. CDR3 nucleotides: TGTGCCAGCAGCCCAGGACAGTCTCAAGAGACCCAGTACTTC. Its translation: CASSPGQSQETQYF.

J is TRBJ2-3 and V is TRBV18, with 9 bases that match TRBD1. Germline-derived CDR1 and CDR2 are KGHSH and LQKENI. V lost 4 bases, J lost 6 bases, and 5 bases stayed unmatched. This CDR3 is built from 14 residues. The CDR3 is CASSRTGGRDTQYF. The CDR3 nucleotides are TGTGCCAGCTCACGTACAGGGGGCAGGGATACGCAGTATTTT. The entire variable domain, with the rest obtained from reference TRBV18 and TRBJ2-3, is as follows: NAGVMQNPRHLVRRRGQEARLRCSPMKGHSHVYWYRQLPEEGLKFMVYLQKENIIDESGMPKERFSAEFPKEGPSILRIQQVVRGDSAAYFCASSRTGGRDTQYFGPGTRLTVL.